The clone carrying this T cell receptor beta chain was detected once. Data came from immunoSEQ multiplex PCR; TCRdb stores just in-frame clones and leaves some out. Altogether about 180,000 clones are present, approximately 80% being singletons, with the ten largest covering under 8.5%. The V end lost 7 bases, the J end lost 1 base, and 11 bases lay between the germline ends. Germline V gives CDR1 SNHLY, CDR2 FYNNEI. The CDR3 loop spans 13 amino acids. This specimen comes from a study of blood T cell repertoires in COVID-19. Study overall: There were acute and convalescent COVID-19 samples, and they came from the United States, Italy and Spain. Nucleic acid was either cDNA or gDNA, and it came from T cells, B-cell-depleted T cells, or PBMCs.

Sequenced: peripheral blood. The TCR comes from a human donor in a cohort sampled during active COVID-19. The J gene is TRBJ2-7, the V gene TRBV2; unclear D gene. CDR3 bases: TGTGCCAGCAAATCCGGCGGATCCTACGAGCAGTACTTC. Residues: CASKSGGSYEQYF. Supplemented by reference TRBV2 and TRBJ2-7, the full variable domain reads EPEVTQTPSHQVTQMGQEVILRCVPISNHLYFYWYRQILGQKVEFLVSFYNNEISEKSEIFDDQFSVERPDGSNFTLKIRSTKLEDSAMYFCASKSGGSYEQYFGPGTRLTVT.